The entry that follows covers one T cell receptor beta chain sequence. The antigen it binds to is not known. No base qualities exist here, and no much larger clone lies one base off it. This entry is derived from a study of glioma-infiltrating T cells after dendritic cell vaccination (dated by TCRdb to between 2015 and 2016). Looking at the study overall: The cohort comprised around 15 glioblastoma patients from Phase I and II dendritic cell vaccination trials, 9 newly diagnosed and 6 with recurrent disease. Autologous tumor lysate-pulsed dendritic cell vaccination was administered to the patients between about 2003 and 2012. Survival after dendritic cell vaccination was correlated with TCR sequencing metrics such as TIL content and the overlap between tumor and blood repertoires. In glioblastoma patients vaccinated with dendritic cells, deep sequencing of TCR beta CDR3 regions served to measure tumor-infiltrating lymphocyte content and to compare repertoires between tumor and blood. Each patient was given three intradermal dendritic cell vaccine injections, spaced two weeks apart, in the arm below the axilla. The vaccine consisted of monocyte-derived dendritic cells cultured seven days with IL-4 and GM-CSF, then pulsed overnight with autologous tumor lysate.

The immunoSEQ assay amplified TCRB CDR3 regions from roughly 2.1 micrograms of genomic DNA, or from all available DNA when less than that amount was available. For multiplex PCR, 60 forward primers for TCR V beta segments and 13 reverse primers for J beta segments were used. Synthetic control templates were spiked into each sample at limiting dilution to estimate reads per starting template. The Illumina HiSeq System generated sequencing reads of 87 bp. The authors' analysis ran thus. PCR and sequencing errors were removed by a nearest neighbor algorithm that merged closely related sequences. TCR overlap was defined as the percentage of unique tumor TCR beta sequences that were also found in the peripheral blood of the same patient. TCRdb re-hosts the immuneACCESS table, in-frame sequences only. Its copies lack some clones; in the studies checked, an unresolved V gene accounts for under half of them, and the cause for the rest is not known. V and J calls and clone size are given by that table; D and trimming were obtained from the DNA. The sample includes roughly 100,000 clones, with 80% to 90% observed a single time. Of the sample, around 12% is held by the ten largest clones.

Patients were selected on the basis of adequate residual fresh-frozen tumor tissue and more than two years of available survival data. Although molecular status otherwise differed among the glioblastoma patients, no patient had an isocitrate dehydrogenase mutation. PBMC were collected before vaccination, two weeks after the third vaccination, and at tumor progression if tumor progression occurred. The Qiagen DNeasy Blood extraction Kit was used to extract genomic DNA. What the authors observed across the whole study: The cohort was small and heterogeneous, only a few patients had full blood and tumor sets, and even fewer had initial-recurrent tumor pairs. The response model built on TCR overlap across three groups was characterized as speculative, with prospective validation still needed. Longer time to progression and overall survival after dendritic cell vaccination were predicted by higher estimated pretreatment TIL content. No direct relationship between TCR clonality and survival was found, suggesting that a diverse polyclonal response may matter.

This specimen consisted of blood, obtained before dendritic cell vaccination. This TCR derives from a human donor with glioblastoma.

The base sequence is TGCAGTGCTCAAGGAAGGGGCGGGCAGTATTTT. This is translated as CSAQGRGGQYF. The chain joins TRBV20-1 to TRBJ2-3; the D gene is possibly TRBD1, with 5 bases matching. The germline V gene (reference sequence) yields DFQATT for CDR1 and SNEGSKA for CDR2. The CDR3 numbers 11 residues from cysteine through phenylalanine. Solely the CDR3 DNA is kept, with 33 bases framed from the first base. V gives up 5 bases and J gives up 11 bases, and the segment between their germline ends measures 14 bases.